What follows is one T cell receptor beta chain and its context. This sample stems from a study of control samples from healthy donors and cancer patients. Germline V lookup: CDR1 LGHDT, CDR2 YNNKEL (reference sequence). The CDR3 has 15 amino acids. The J segment lost 7 bases and the V segment lost 4 bases, leaving 11 bases of the junction unmatched. The data were produced by immunoSEQ multiplex PCR, yet TCRdb's version contains in-frame clones alone and is incomplete. The sample yields about 190,000 clones, 91% seen once. The V gene is TRBV3-1 (or the pseudogene TRBV3-2), the J gene TRBJ1-2; the match to TRBD1 covers 8 bases. Material for sequencing was blood. The receptor comes from a man in his thirties or forties in good health. The CDR3 sequence is CASSPGGTGGRGYTF. The CDR3 nucleotides read TGTGCCAGCAGCCCCGGCGGGACAGGCGGGCGTGGCTACACCTTC.